The 5 T cell receptor beta chains below were found in one sample sequenced in a study of blood T cell repertoires in COVID-19. The method was immunoSEQ multiplex PCR; TCRdb's version includes in-frame clones alone and lacks a portion of them. The sample records about 140,000 clones, more than 75% being singletons. Material: peripheral blood. The receptors were sampled from an elderly woman with acute or convalescent COVID-19.

J is TRBJ1-3 and V is TRBV5-1; D ambiguous. Germline V gene lookup returns CDR1 SGHRS and CDR2 YFSETQ. V was pared by 1 base and J by 0 bases, with 8 bases between. The CDR3 length is 15 residues. The CDR3 protein is CASSLNDNSGNTIYF. The CDR3 DNA follows: TGCGCCAGCAGCTTGAACGACAACTCTGGAAACACCATATATTTT.

The chain recombines TRBV9 with TRBJ2-1; 9 bases are shared with TRBD2. The CDR3 consists of 16 residues. The V gene's germline CDR1 is SGDLS and CDR2 YYNGEE. With 4 bases clipped from V and 3 bases from J, the junction kept 8 bases outside the gene matches. CDR3 sequence (DNA): TGTGCCAGCAGCCTCTTAGGACTAGCGCACTACAATGAGCAGTTCTTC. This sequence encodes CASSLLGLAHYNEQFF. Using reference TRBV9 and TRBJ2-1 for the parts outside the CDR3, the full variable domain is DSGVTQTPKHLITATGQRVTLRCSPRSGDLSVYWYQQSLDQGLQFLIQYYNGEERAKGNILERFSAQQFPDLHSELNLSSLELGDSALYFCASSLLGLAHYNEQFFGPGTRLTVL.

This chain connects TRBV28 to TRBJ1-2; possibly TRBD1 for D (6 bases). The CDR3 totals 13 residues. Looked up from germline, CDR1 is MDHEN and CDR2 is SYDVKM. Trimming pared 10 bases from V and 0 bases from J, leaving 12 bases between. CDR3 DNA: TGTGCCACCCGACAGGACCCTAACTATGGCTACACCTTC. Translation: CATRQDPNYGYTF.

The chain recombines TRBV14 with TRBJ2-5; 9 bases match TRBD1. From germline, CDR1 is SGHDN and CDR2 FVKESK. The ends lost 4 bases at V and 4 bases at J; junction bases unmatched: 7. The length of the CDR3 is 15 residues. The CDR3: CASSLPGQGAETQYF. CDR3 sequence (DNA): TGTGCCAGCAGCCTACCGGGACAGGGTGCAGAGACCCAGTACTTC.

This clone was found once. The rearrangement joins TRBV2 to TRBJ1-1; the D gene is possibly TRBD1 (6 bases). In germline, CDR1 is SNHLY, CDR2 FYNNEI. CDR3 length: 18 residues. The V gene lost 4 bases and the J gene lost 2 bases, with 23 bases spanning the gap. The CDR3 DNA is TGTGCCAGCAGTGGGGGACACCATGCCCAATTCATCAACACTGAAGCTTTCTTT. Translating gives CASSGGHHAQFINTEAFF.